The 19 T cell receptor beta chains in this list originate from one sample, sequenced in a study of T cells after yellow fever vaccination. TCRdb called the 5' RACE reads again in MiXCR, with one record for every CDR3 protein. The sample comprises 45,000 to 60,000 distinct CDR3 sequences, around 6.2% of which are singletons, and about a third rests with the top ten. The specimen comprised PBMCs, either bulk or a sorted T-cell subset (CD4+, CD8+, memory, or dextramer-sorted; not recorded which), sampled on the day of the yellow fever booster vaccination. The receptors derive from a man younger than 30 who received the YFV17D yellow fever vaccine.

This clonotype was counted ten times or more. The genes are TRBV10-2 and TRBJ2-7; D remains unclear. The CDR3 is 15 residues long. The germline V gene encodes CDR1 WSHSY and CDR2 SAAADI. The V and J ends lost 2 bases and 3 bases respectively, with 14 bases between them. In DNA form, the CDR3 reads TGCGCCAGCAGTGAGATAAATTTCGACGGCTACGAGCAGTACTTC. It translates to CASSEINFDGYEQYF.

This clonotype has only a few counts. This chain connects TRBV7-9 to TRBJ2-2, with 9 bases identical to TRBD1. With 4 bases clipped from V and 2 bases from J, the junction kept 5 bases outside the gene matches. The germline V gene encodes CDR1 SEHNR and CDR2 FQNEAQ (reference sequence). The CDR3 is 16 residues long. For the CDR3, the DNA is TGTGCCAGCAGCTCGCGGGACAGGGTTAACACCGGGGAGCTGTTTTTT. Amino acid sequence: CASSSRDRVNTGELFF.

This clonotype was recorded at least ten times. The V gene is TRBV29-1, the J gene TRBJ2-1; D is undetermined. CDR1 is SQVTM and CDR2 is ANQGSEA in the germline V gene. This CDR3 is 13 amino acids long. V was shortened by 2 bases and J by 1 base, with 6 bases between the two germline ends. The CDR3: CSVEKESYNEQFF. In nucleotides, the CDR3 is TGCAGCGTTGAAAAGGAATCCTACAATGAGCAGTTCTTC.

This chain joins TRBV2 and TRBJ2-7, with D possibly being TRBD2 (7 bases). The CDR3 extends over 13 amino acids. CDR1 SNHLY and CDR2 FYNNEI come from the germline V gene. The ends were cut back, 7 bases at V and 6 bases at J, with 16 bases in the middle. The CDR3 loop is CASNLGGRLEQYF. CDR3 in DNA: TGTGCCAGCAATTTGGGGGGGCGCCTCGAGCAGTACTTC.

This clonotype has more than one count but fewer than ten. The rearrangement joins TRBV5-1 to TRBJ1-6; possibly TRBD1 for D (6 bases). This CDR3 comprises 15 residues. V was trimmed by 1 base and J by 6 bases, leaving 11 bases between them. Per the germline V gene, CDR1 is SGHRS and CDR2 is YFSETQ. The CDR3 reads CASSLRDTSNSPLHF. Here the CDR3 DNA reads TGCGCCAGCAGCTTGCGGGACACCTCTAATTCACCCCTCCACTTT. Full variable domain (remainder filled in from reference TRBV5-1 and TRBJ1-6): KAGVTQTPRYLIKTRGQQVTLSCSPISGHRSVSWYQQTPGQGLQFLFEYFSETQRNKGNFPGRFSGRQFSNSRSEMNVSTLELGDSALYLCASSLRDTSNSPLHFGNGTRLTVT.

This clonotype came up many times. The V call is TRBV5-1, the J call TRBJ1-2; TRBD1 might be the D (6 bases). Trimming shortened V by 0 bases and J by 3 bases, and 6 bases separated the two germline ends. This CDR3 has 13 residues. Germline assignment: CDR1 SGHRS and CDR2 YFSETQ. The CDR3 nucleotides are TGCGCCAGCAGCTTGGCAGGGGACTATGGCTACACCTTC. Its protein product is CASSLAGDYGYTF.

This clonotype was found a few times. V is TRBV4-1 and J is TRBJ1-6; D is possibly TRBD1 (5 bases). Per the germline V gene, CDR1 is MGHRA and CDR2 is YSYEKL. This CDR3 is 14 amino acids long. V dropped 5 bases and J dropped 9 bases, with 14 bases sitting between them. The CDR3 coding sequence is TGCGCCAGCAGCTCTCAGGGTGTAAGTTCACCCCTCCACTTT. Its protein product is CASSSQGVSSPLHF.

This clonotype showed up many times. The J gene is TRBJ1-2, the V gene TRBV7-9; D is unclear. Trimming left V 0 bases short and J 1 base short, with 15 bases between. The CDR3 totals 17 residues. Germline V gene sequence: CDR1 SEHNR, CDR2 FQNEAQ (reference sequence). The CDR3 DNA is TGTGCCAGCAGCTTAGCCTACTTGTCGGGCGATAACTATGGCTACACCTTC. The encoded protein is CASSLAYLSGDNYGYTF.

A note on this clonotype: A clone one base away is much larger, so this may be a read error. The V and J genes are TRBV28 and TRBJ2-3; unclear D gene. This CDR3 contains 15 residues. CDR1 is MDHEN and CDR2 is SYDVKM in the germline V gene. CDR3 DNA: TGTGCCAGCAGTGGCTCCGGTCGTCAGTCAGATTCGCAGTATTTT. Its translation is CASSGSGRQSDSQYF. The full variable domain, its missing parts supplied by reference TRBV28 and TRBJ2-3, is DVKVTQSSRYLVKRTGEKVFLECVQDMDHENMFWYRQDPGLGLRLIYFSYDVKMKEKGDIPEGYSVSREKKERFSLILESASTNQTSMYLCASSGSGRQSDSQYFGPGTRLTVL.

Note on this clonotype: Since no conserved phenylalanine or tryptophan closes the CDR3, a read error is the likely cause. The chain employs TRBV5-6 and TRBJ2-5; tentatively, D is TRBD2 (7 bases). Looked up from germline, CDR1 is SGHDT and CDR2 is YYEEEE. The CDR3 spans 15 residues. Trimming took off 4 bases at V and 5 bases at J, with 18 bases between the two ends. The DNA for the CDR3 is TGTGCCAGCAGCGGGAGGGGGAATTTCCAGGAGACCCAGTACTAC. Translated, it gives CASSGRGNFQETQYY.

V and J are TRBV15 and TRBJ1-2, with 9 positions matching TRBD1. Germline CDR1 LNHNV, CDR2 YYDKDF (reference sequence). This CDR3 is built from 15 residues. V was pared by 3 bases and J by 5 bases, with 7 bases of the junction left unmatched. The CDR3 reads CATSSTGGAWYGYTF. The DNA for the CDR3 is TGTGCCACCAGCAGCACAGGGGGCGCGTGGTATGGCTACACCTTC.

Many counts were recorded for this clonotype. The chain carries TRBV6-2 or TRBV6-3 and TRBJ2-7; 12 bases are a match to TRBD1. The germline CDR1 and CDR2 sequences are MNHEY and SVGEGT. With 6 bases clipped from V and 2 bases from J, the junction kept 5 bases outside the gene matches. The CDR3 is 15 amino acids. Here the CDR3 DNA reads TGTGCCAGCAGCCCCGGGACAGGGGGCCCCTACGAGCAGTACGTC. This gives the protein CASSPGTGGPYEQYV.

This clonotype was counted ten times or more. V and J are TRBV12-3 or TRBV12-4 and TRBJ1-4, with D maybe TRBD1 (5 bases). The V end lost 7 bases, the J end lost 12 bases, and 12 bases lay between the germline ends. This CDR3 has 11 amino acids. The CDR3 spells CASTLGGELFF. In DNA, the CDR3 is TGTGCCAGCACCCTCGGGGGGGAACTGTTTTTT.

This clonotype was counted ten times or more. The gene calls are TRBV25-1 and TRBJ2-1, with a possible D match to TRBD1 (6 bases). CDR1 MGHDK and CDR2 SYGVNS come from the germline V gene. This CDR3 region has 15 residues. The V and J ends lost 4 bases and 7 bases respectively, with 17 bases between them. CDR3 region: CASSAAPGDRNEQFF. The CDR3 DNA follows: TGTGCCAGCAGTGCCGCACCAGGGGATCGGAATGAGCAGTTCTTC.

CDR3 sequence (DNA): TGTGCCAGCAGCTTATTCACGCGTGACACTGAAGCTTTCTTT. Translation: CASSLFTRDTEAFF. The chain is built from TRBV7-3 and TRBJ1-1; no reliable D call. V lost 2 bases and J lost 3, with 10 bases in between. The CDR3 extends over 14 amino acids. In germline, CDR1 is SGHTA, CDR2 FQGTGA.

This clonotype was counted a few times. The J gene is TRBJ2-1, the V gene TRBV4-1; 7 nucleotides line up with TRBD1. Germline V lookup: CDR1 MGHRA, CDR2 YSYEKL. This CDR3 spans 13 amino acids. J lost 3 bases, V lost 8 bases, and 4 bases had no gene match. The CDR3 DNA is TGCGCCAGCCGGCCAGGGGGCTACAATGAGCAGTTCTTC. Translating it yields CASRPGGYNEQFF.

This clonotype was found many times. The rearrangement uses TRBV7-9 and TRBJ1-2; TRBD1 might be the D (5 bases). The CDR3 runs to 12 residues. V dropped 3 bases and J dropped 6 bases, with 8 bases sitting between them. CDR1 is SEHNR, CDR2 FQNEAQ, per germline (reference sequence). CDR3 in DNA: TGTGCCAGCAGCTTGACAGCGGATGGCTACACCTTC. Protein product: CASSLTADGYTF.

This clonotype has more than one count but fewer than ten. This chain uses TRBV3-1 with TRBJ1-4; no clear D gene. Germline values: CDR1 LGHDT, CDR2 YNNKEL (reference sequence). CDR3 length equals 14 residues. The V end was cut by 4 bases, the J end by 7 bases, with 13 bases between. CDR3 bases: TGTGCCAGCAGCCCGACCTCAGCAAGTGAAAAACTGTTTTTT. Amino acid sequence: CASSPTSASEKLFF.

The chain links TRBV4-3 to TRBJ1-4; perhaps TRBD1 as D (5 bases). V was shortened by 1 base and J by 6 bases, with 21 bases between the two germline ends. This CDR3 has 18 amino acids. CDR1 and CDR2 from the germline V gene are LGHNA and YSLEER. In DNA, the CDR3 is TGCGCCAGCAGCCAAGCGTCCGCTTACTGGGACGGGGATGAAAAACTGTTTTTT. Protein sequence: CASSQASAYWDGDEKLFF.